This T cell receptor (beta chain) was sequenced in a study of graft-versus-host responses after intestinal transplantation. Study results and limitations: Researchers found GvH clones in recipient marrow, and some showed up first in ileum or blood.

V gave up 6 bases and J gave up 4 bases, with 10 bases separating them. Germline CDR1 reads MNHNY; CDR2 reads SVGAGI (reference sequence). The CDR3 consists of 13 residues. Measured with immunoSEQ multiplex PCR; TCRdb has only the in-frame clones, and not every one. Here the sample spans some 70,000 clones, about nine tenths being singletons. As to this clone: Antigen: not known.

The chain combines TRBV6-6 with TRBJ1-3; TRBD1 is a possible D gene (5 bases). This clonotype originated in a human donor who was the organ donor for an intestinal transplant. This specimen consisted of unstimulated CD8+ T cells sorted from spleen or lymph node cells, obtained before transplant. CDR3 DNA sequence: TGTGCCAGCAGCCAGGGCGCGGGAAACACCATATATTTT. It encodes CASSQGAGNTIYF.